This TCR beta chain is drawn from a study of blood T cell repertoires in COVID-19. CDR1 is SEHNR, CDR2 FQNEAQ, per germline (reference sequence). The trim removed 0 bases at V and 12 bases at J, leaving 5 bases unmatched. The CDR3 length is 15 residues. Original data processing: Amplified reference gene primers provided the basis for estimating nucleated cell counts. Clones were read by immunoSEQ multiplex PCR, and TCRdb kept only the in-frame ones, dropping some. That table is the source of V, J and clone size, and D and trimming were worked out from the DNA. The sample consists of about 410,000 clones, roughly 86% of them appearing once.

The clonotype originates from a woman younger than 45 who had recovered from COVID-19. This chain joins TRBV7-9 and TRBJ2-1; 13 nucleotides align to TRBD2. The sequencing sample was made of PBMCs or T cells enriched from blood (not recorded which). The CDR3 coding sequence is TGTGCCAGCAGCTTAGCGACTAGCGGGAGGTTTAGGCAGTTCTTC. Its protein product is CASSLATSGRFRQFF.